A single TCR beta chain is shown here with its context. Clones were sequenced by immunoSEQ multiplex PCR, and TCRdb holds only the in-frame ones, with some missing. The table lists about 43,000 clones, approximately 90% of them singletons. These data come from a study of blood T cell repertoires in COVID-19. Background on the study: PBMCs, B-cell-depleted T cells, or T cells were the source of the cDNA or gDNA that made up the material.

This CDR3 is built from 11 residues. CDR1 is SNHLY, CDR2 FYNNEI, per germline. V was cut by 6 bases and J by 5 bases, with 8 bases left in between. The source is a man in his 60s with active COVID-19. The chain carries TRBV2 and TRBJ2-7, with D perhaps TRBD1 (5 bases). Sequenced sample: peripheral blood. The CDR3 sequence: CASSLTDEQYF. The CDR3 coding sequence is TGTGCCAGCAGCTTGACAGACGAGCAGTACTTC.